The present entry profiles one T cell receptor beta chain with its context. Its target is not known. The data are from a study of cytomegalovirus exposure and HLA in healthy donors. General study points: Most TCRs appeared rarely, but some public TCRs recurred in many donors.

Primers for the PCR totalled 60 Vbeta and 13 Jbeta. Sequencing was performed with immunoSEQ multiplex PCR; in TCRdb, only in-frame clones are kept and a portion is missing. The sample records some 200,000 clones, roughly 70% being singletons. CDR1 and CDR2 from the germline V gene are SGHRS and YFSETQ. The CDR3 runs 17 residues. Trimming at V came to 4 bases and at J to 4 bases, leaving 15 bases not matched to a gene. The chain has TRBV5-1 and TRBJ2-5; the match to TRBD1 covers 8 bases. This sequence was found in a man aged 40-49 years in good health and CMV-seropositive. Sequencing used PBMCs. The CDR3 region has the DNA TGCGCCAGCAGCCACGGGTGGGGGCAGGGGGCCCGAGAGACCCAGTACTTC. Translation: CASSHGWGQGARETQYF.